This T cell receptor beta chain appears in the sequencing data of a study of cytomegalovirus exposure and HLA in healthy donors. Measured with immunoSEQ multiplex PCR; TCRdb has only the in-frame clones, and not every one. The sample has approximately 300,000 clones, more than 80% seen once; the top ten hold 0.65% to 0.85%. V was clipped by 1 base and J by 7 bases, with 13 bases between them. The CDR3 sequence is 14 residues long. Looked up from germline, CDR1 is MNHEY and CDR2 is SVGAGI. The sample taken for sequencing was PBMCs. This receptor was obtained from a woman between 18 and 29 years old in good health and CMV-seronegative. V usage is TRBV6-5 and J usage is TRBJ1-2; D uncertain. In nucleotides, the CDR3 is TGTGCCAGCAGTTACTTACGGGGAATGGGTGGCTACACCTTC. This sequence encodes CASSYLRGMGGYTF.